This is a list of T cell receptor beta chains from one sample in a study of Graves' ophthalmopathy and Graves' hyperthyroidism. Via MiXCR, TCRdb re-called the multiplex PCR reads, giving one row per CDR3 protein. Among 200,000 to 300,000 distinct CDR3 sequences listed, 45% were seen once. Sequencing input: peripheral blood. Source of these receptors: an adult man with Graves' ophthalmopathy. Each CDR3 is given with its conserved first and last residue. The order of the fields is V gene, clone size, J gene, D gene, CDR3 length, CDR3 DNA, CDR3 protein. D genes are given only for firm matches. The listing skips clone size in some rows; elsewhere it reads once, few, many or a size class.

>TRBV9|many|TRBJ1-2|.|14
TGTGCCAGCAGCGTAGCTGCGGCAGGGGACGGCTACACCTTC
CASSVAAAGDGYTF
>TRBV20-1|.|TRBJ2-7|TRBD1|15
TGCAGTGCTAGAGATCCCGGGACAGGTGTCCTGGAGCAGTACTTC
CSARDPGTGVLEQYF
>TRBV2|few|TRBJ1-1|.|15
TGTGCCAGCAGTGAAGCTCGGGGGCTTCACGCTGAAGCTTTCTTT
CASSEARGLHAEAFF
>TRBV7-9|few|TRBJ2-7|.|12
TGTGCCAGCAGCTTAAGCGTCTACGAGCAGTACTTC
CASSLSVYEQYF
>TRBV29-1|.|TRBJ2-7|TRBD1|12
TGCAGCTACACAGGGGACGGGGACGAGCAGTACTTC
CSYTGDGDEQYF
>TRBV9|.|TRBJ1-6|.|14
TGCGCCAGCAGCTATGGACAGTACGATTCACCCCTCCACTTT
CASSYGQYDSPLHF
>TRBV2|.|TRBJ1-2|.|14
TGTGCCAGCAGTGAACCGGCAGCTAACTATGGCTACACCTTC
CASSEPAANYGYTF
>TRBV7-9|.|TRBJ1-2|.|14
TGTGCCAGCAGTTCCCGAGGCCCTAACTATGGCTACACCTTC
CASSSRGPNYGYTF
>TRBV7-7|.|TRBJ2-2|TRBD1|14
TGTGCTAGCACCAAGGACAGGGGAGACGGGGAGCTGTTTTTT
CASTKDRGDGELFF
>TRBV7-3|.|TRBJ1-4|.|16
TGTGCCAGCAGCTTAGTAGGCGGCCACCTAATGAAGAAACTGTTTTTT
CASSLVGGHLMKKLFF
>TRBV5-5|.|TRBJ2-7|TRBD2|16
TGTGCCAGCAGCTTGGCGGGGGGGGCCGACTCCTACGAGCAGTACTTC
CASSLAGGADSYEQYF
>TRBV12-3/TRBV12-4|.|TRBJ2-3|.|13
TGTGCCAGCAGCAAATCGACCAATCAGCCCCAGTATTTT
CASSKSTNQPQYF
>TRBV7-6|few|TRBJ2-7|TRBD1|15
TGTGCCAGCAGCCCTACCGCGGACAGGGGCTACGAGCAGTACTTC
CASSPTADRGYEQYF
>TRBV7-9|.|TRBJ2-7|TRBD1|15
TGTGCCAGCAGCCTTCGACAGGGCCTATCCTACGAGCAGTACTTC
CASSLRQGLSYEQYF
>TRBV7-9|few|TRBJ1-5|.|14
TGTGCCAGCAGCTTAGAGGGAGGGAGGCAGCCCCAGCATTTT
CASSLEGGRQPQHF
>TRBV25-1|few|TRBJ2-5|.|16
TGTGCCAGCAGTGAATATAAGGGGGGGCCGAGAGAGACCCAGTACTTC
CASSEYKGGPRETQYF
>TRBV10-2|many|TRBJ1-4|.|13
TGCGCCAGCACCGGGACGGGTAATGAAAAACTGTTTTTT
CASTGTGNEKLFF
>TRBV14|few|TRBJ2-7|.|11
TGTGCCAGCAGTCACAGGAGCGAGCAGTACTTC
CASSHRSEQYF
>TRBV11-2|many|TRBJ1-1|.|14
TGTGCCAGCAGCTTGGTTGGGGTGAACGCTGAAGCTTTCTTT
CASSLVGVNAEAFF
>TRBV29-1|.|TRBJ2-5|.|12
TGCAGCGGGGACCCGTACCAAGAGACCCAGTACTTC
CSGDPYQETQYF
>TRBV7-2|few|TRBJ1-2|TRBD1|15
TGTGCCAGCAGCGGGGGGACAGTCGGGATGAAGGGCTACACCTTC
CASSGGTVGMKGYTF
>TRBV6-5|.|TRBJ2-7|.|14
TGTGCCAGCATGAAAGACGGTAGCTCCTACGAGCAGTACTTC
CASMKDGSSYEQYF
>TRBV14|few|TRBJ1-6|TRBD1|17
TGTGCCAGCAGCGAAGGGACGGACAGGATGTATAATTCACCCCTCCACTTT
CASSEGTDRMYNSPLHF
>TRBV2|many|TRBJ1-2|.|16
TGTGCCAGCAGTGAAGCGTGGGACCTCAGGCGGTATGGCTACACCTTC
CASSEAWDLRRYGYTF
>TRBV12-3/TRBV12-4|few|TRBJ2-5|.|13
TGTGCCAGCAGTTCCCCGGGAGCAGGGCCCCAGTACTTC
CASSSPGAGPQYF
>TRBV9|.|TRBJ1-6|TRBD1|13
TGTGCCAGCAGGACAGGGGGAATTTCACCCCTCCACTTT
CASRTGGISPLHF
>TRBV2|few|TRBJ2-7|TRBD2|19
TGTGCCAGCAGCTCGCCCGGCGGACCGACTAGCGTGTTCTCCTACGAGCAGTACTTC
CASSSPGGPTSVFSYEQYF
>TRBV7-2|.|TRBJ1-5|.|15
TGTGCCAGCAGCTTCCTCCCGTATAGCAATCAGCCCCAGCATTTT
CASSFLPYSNQPQHF
>TRBV7-9|.|TRBJ2-2|TRBD2|16
TGTGCCAGCAGCTTAGGGGTAGCGGGGGGCGCCGGGGAGCTGTTTTTT
CASSLGVAGGAGELFF
>TRBV24-1|many|TRBJ1-5|.|15
TGTGCCACCAGGGGACGGGGGCCCGGCAATCAGCCCCAGCATTTT
CATRGRGPGNQPQHF
>TRBV10-3|few|TRBJ1-5|.|16
TGTGCCATCAGTGAGTCGTCTGGCAGGTTGAATCAGCCCCAGCATTTT
CAISESSGRLNQPQHF